This TCR beta chain emerged from a study of CXCR3-negative and CXCR3-positive naive CD8 T cells. Study summary: The study obtained roughly 140 million TRB reads, about 1.5 +/- 0.3 million per library. Study findings and constraints: In CXCR3-positive naive cells, the TRB CDR3s were more hydrophobic than in CXCR3-negative naive cells. In naive cells, CXCR3-negative and CXCR3-positive subsets had similar TRBV-TRBJ usage; memory cells differed.

UMI-labeled TRB cDNA libraries were prepared by 5' RACE. TCRdb re-called the 5' RACE reads and shows each CDR3 protein once, DNA omitted. Here the sample table reports 90,000 to 100,000 distinct CDR3 sequences. CDR1 is MNHEY and CDR2 is SMNVEV in the germline V gene (reference sequence). The CDR3 extends over 14 amino acids. Researchers sorted roughly 310,000 cells of each CD8+ T cell subset in triplicate. Among CD8+ T cells, naive ones were CD45RO-CCR7+CD27+CD95-. Notes on this clonotype: What it binds is unknown.

The chain uses TRBV27 and TRBJ2-7; TCRdb indicates TRBD1, and absent DNA this call remains unverified. The TCR was taken from a human donor in good health. Some clones in this sample may be carry-over from other donors' samples. Sample: naive CXCR3+ CD8+ T cells from blood. Subset described: CD45RO-CCR7+CD27+CD95- naive CD8+ T cells expressing CXCR3 (TNR3+). The CDR3 loop reads CASSRTQGSYEQYF.